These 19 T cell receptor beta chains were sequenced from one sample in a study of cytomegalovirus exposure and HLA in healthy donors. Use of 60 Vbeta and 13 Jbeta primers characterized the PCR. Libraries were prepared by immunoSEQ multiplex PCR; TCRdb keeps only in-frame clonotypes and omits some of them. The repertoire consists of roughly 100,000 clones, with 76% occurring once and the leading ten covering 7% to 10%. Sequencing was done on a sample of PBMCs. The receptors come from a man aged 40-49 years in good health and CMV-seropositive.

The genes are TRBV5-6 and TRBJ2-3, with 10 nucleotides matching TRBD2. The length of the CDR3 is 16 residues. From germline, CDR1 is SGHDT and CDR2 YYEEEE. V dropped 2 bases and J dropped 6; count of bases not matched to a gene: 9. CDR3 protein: CASSFYASGSVDTQYF. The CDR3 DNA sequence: TGTGCCAGCAGCTTTTACGCTAGCGGGAGTGTGGATACGCAGTATTTT.

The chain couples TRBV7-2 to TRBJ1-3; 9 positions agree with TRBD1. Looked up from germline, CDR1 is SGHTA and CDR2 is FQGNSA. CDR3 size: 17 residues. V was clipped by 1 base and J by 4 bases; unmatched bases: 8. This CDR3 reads CASSLGGQGIGGNTIYF. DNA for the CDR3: TGTGCCAGCAGCTTAGGGGGACAGGGTATTGGAGGAAACACCATATATTTT.

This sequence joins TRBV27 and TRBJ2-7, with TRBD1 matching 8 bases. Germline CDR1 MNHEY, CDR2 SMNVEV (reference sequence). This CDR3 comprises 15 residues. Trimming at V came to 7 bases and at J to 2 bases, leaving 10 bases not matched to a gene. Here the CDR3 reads CASKGGQGEAYEQYF. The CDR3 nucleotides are TGTGCCAGCAAGGGCGGACAGGGCGAGGCCTACGAGCAGTACTTC.

CDR3 sequence reads: CASSHQGGLAGLWETQYF. The CDR3 nucleotides are TGTGCCAGCAGCCACCAGGGGGGACTAGCGGGACTCTGGGAGACCCAGTACTTC. The V call is TRBV9, the J call TRBJ2-5; 13 bases are shared with TRBD2. The CDR3 is 18 amino acids. In germline, CDR1 is SGDLS, CDR2 YYNGEE. V gave up 4 bases and J gave up 5 bases; unmatched junction bases: 14.

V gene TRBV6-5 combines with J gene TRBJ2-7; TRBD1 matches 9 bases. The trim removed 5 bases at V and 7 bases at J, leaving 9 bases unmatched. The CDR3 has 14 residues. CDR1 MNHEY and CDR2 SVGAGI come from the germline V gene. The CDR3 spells CASSQRTGVGEQYF. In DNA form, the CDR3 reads TGTGCCAGCAGTCAACGGACAGGGGTGGGAGAGCAGTACTTC.

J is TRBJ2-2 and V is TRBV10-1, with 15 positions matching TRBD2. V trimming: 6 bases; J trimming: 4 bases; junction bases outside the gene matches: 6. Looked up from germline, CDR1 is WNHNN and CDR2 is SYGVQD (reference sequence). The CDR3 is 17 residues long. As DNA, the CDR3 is TGCGCCAGCAGGCCGGGACTAGCGGGAGGTCTCACCGGGGAGCTGTTTTTT. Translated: CASRPGLAGGLTGELFF.

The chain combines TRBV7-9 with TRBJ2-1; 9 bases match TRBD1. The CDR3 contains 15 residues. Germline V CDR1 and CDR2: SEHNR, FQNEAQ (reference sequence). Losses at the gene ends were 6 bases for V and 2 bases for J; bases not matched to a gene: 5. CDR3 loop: CASRSGTGTYNEQFF. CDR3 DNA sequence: TGTGCCAGCAGATCCGGGACAGGGACCTACAATGAGCAGTTCTTC.

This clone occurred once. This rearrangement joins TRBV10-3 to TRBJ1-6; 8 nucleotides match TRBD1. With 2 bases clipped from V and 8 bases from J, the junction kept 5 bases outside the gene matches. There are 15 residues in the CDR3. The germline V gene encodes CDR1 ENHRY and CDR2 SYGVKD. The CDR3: CAISEIGQGDSPLHF. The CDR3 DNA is TGTGCCATCAGTGAGATTGGACAGGGCGATTCACCCCTCCACTTT.

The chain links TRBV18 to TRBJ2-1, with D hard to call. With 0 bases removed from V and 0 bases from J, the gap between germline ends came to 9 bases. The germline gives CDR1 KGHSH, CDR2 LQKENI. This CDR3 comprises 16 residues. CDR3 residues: CASSPPSLSSYNEQFF. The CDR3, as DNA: TGTGCCAGCTCACCACCGAGTTTGAGCTCCTACAATGAGCAGTTCTTC.

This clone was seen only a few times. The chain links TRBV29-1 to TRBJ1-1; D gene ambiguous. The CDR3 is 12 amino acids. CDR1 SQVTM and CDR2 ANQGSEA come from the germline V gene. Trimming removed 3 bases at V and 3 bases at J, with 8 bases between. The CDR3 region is CSVDGVHTEAFF. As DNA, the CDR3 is TGCAGCGTTGACGGGGTCCACACTGAAGCTTTCTTT.

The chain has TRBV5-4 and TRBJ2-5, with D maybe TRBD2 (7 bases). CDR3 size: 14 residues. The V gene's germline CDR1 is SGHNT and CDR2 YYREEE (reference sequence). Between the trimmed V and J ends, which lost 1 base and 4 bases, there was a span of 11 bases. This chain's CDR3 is CASSLRGAAETQYF. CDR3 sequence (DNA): TGTGCCAGCAGCTTGCGGGGGGCTGCAGAGACCCAGTACTTC.

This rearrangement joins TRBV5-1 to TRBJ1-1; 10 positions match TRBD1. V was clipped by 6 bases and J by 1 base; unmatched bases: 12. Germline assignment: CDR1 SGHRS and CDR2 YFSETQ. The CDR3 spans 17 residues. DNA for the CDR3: TGCGCCAGCACCAGACAGGGGGCTAGTCAGGGGAACACTGAAGCTTTCTTT. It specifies CASTRQGASQGNTEAFF.

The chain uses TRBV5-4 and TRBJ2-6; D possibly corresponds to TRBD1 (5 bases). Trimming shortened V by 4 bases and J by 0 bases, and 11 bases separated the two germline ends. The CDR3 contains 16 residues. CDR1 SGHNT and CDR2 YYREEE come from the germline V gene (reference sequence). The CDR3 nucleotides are TGTGCCAGCAGCCAGGACATTCGCTCTGGGGCCAACGTCCTGACTTTC. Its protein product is CASSQDIRSGANVLTF.

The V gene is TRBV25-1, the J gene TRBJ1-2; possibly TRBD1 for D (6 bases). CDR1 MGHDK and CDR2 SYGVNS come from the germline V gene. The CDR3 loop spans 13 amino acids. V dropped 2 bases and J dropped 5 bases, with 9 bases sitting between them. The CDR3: CASSERTGYGYTF. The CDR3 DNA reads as TGTGCCAGCAGTGAAAGAACAGGGTATGGCTACACCTTC.

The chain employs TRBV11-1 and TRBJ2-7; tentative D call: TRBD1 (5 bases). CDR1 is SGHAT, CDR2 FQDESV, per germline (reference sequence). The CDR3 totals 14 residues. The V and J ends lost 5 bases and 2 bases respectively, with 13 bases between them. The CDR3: CASSPNWGTYEQYF. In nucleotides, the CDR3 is TGTGCCAGCAGCCCTAACTGGGGCACCTACGAGCAGTACTTC.

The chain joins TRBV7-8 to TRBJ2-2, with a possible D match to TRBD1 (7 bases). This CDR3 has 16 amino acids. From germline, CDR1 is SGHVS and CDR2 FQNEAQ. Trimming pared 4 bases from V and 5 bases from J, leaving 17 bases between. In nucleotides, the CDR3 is TGTGCCAGCAGCTCTTGGAGGGGGCGGTGGACCGGGGAGCTGTTTTTT. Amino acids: CASSSWRGRWTGELFF.

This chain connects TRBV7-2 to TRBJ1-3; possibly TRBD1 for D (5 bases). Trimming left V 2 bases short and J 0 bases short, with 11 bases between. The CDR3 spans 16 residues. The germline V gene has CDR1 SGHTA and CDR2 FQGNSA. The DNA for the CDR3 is TGTGCCAGCAGCTTATTAAGGGGTTTCTCTGGAAACACCATATATTTT. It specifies CASSLLRGFSGNTIYF.

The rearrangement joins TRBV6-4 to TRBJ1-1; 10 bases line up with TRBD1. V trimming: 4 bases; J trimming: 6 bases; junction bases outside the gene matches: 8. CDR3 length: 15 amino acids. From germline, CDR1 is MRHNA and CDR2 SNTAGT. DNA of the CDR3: TGTGCCAGCAGTGCCTCGGGACAGGGGTCCGCTGAAGCTTTCTTT. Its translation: CASSASGQGSAEAFF.

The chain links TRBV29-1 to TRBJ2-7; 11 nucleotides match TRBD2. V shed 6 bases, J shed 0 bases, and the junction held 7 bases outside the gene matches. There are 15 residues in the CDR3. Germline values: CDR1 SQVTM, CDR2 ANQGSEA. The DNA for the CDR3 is TGCAGCGTCACGCCTACTAGCGGGAGCTCCTACGAGCAGTACTTC. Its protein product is CSVTPTSGSSYEQYF.